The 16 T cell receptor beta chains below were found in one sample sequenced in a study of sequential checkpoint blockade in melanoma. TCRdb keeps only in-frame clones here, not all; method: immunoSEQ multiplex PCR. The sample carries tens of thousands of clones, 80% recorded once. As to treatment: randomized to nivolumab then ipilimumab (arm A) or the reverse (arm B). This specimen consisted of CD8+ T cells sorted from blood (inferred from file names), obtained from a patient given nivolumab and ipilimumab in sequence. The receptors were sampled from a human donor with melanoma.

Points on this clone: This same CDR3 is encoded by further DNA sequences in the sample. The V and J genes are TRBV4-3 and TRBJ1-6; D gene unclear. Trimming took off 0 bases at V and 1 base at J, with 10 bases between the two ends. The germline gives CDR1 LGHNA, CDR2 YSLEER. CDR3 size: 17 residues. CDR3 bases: TGCGCCAGCAGCCAAGATCGGGAGGAGTCCTATAATTCACCCCTCCACTTT. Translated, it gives CASSQDREESYNSPLHF.

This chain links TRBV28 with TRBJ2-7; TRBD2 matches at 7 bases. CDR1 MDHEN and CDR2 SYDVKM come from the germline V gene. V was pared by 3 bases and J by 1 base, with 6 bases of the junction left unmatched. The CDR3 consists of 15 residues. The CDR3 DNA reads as TGTGCCAGCAGTTTTGGGAGGGAAAATTCCTACGAGCAGTACTTC. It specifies CASSFGRENSYEQYF.

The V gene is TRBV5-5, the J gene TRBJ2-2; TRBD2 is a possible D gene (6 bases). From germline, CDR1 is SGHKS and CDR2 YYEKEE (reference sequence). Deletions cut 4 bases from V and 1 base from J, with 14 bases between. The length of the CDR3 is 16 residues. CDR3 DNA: TGTGCCAGCAGCACCGGGAGCCATCAGAACACCGGGGAGCTGTTTTTT. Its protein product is CASSTGSHQNTGELFF.

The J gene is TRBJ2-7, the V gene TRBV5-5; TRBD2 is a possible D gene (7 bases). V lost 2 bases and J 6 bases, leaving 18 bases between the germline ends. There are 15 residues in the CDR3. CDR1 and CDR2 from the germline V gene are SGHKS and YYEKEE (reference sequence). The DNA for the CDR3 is TGTGCCAGCAGCTTAGGGCCGGGGGGCCAGAGCGAGCAGTACTTC. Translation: CASSLGPGGQSEQYF.

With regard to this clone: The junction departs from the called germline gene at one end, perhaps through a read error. CDR3 in DNA: TGCAGCGTCGAAGAAACGAACGAGGAAGAGACCCAGTACTTC. This codes for CSVEETNEEETQYF. The J gene is TRBJ2-5, the V gene TRBV29-1, with unresolved D. This CDR3 is built from 14 residues. The germline gives CDR1 SQVTM, CDR2 ANQGSEA.

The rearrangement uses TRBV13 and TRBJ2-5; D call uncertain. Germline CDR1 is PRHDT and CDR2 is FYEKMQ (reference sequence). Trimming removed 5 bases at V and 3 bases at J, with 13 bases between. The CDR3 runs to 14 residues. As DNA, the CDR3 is TGTGCCAGCAGCCTATACCCCCAGGAAGAGACCCAGTACTTC. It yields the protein CASSLYPQEETQYF. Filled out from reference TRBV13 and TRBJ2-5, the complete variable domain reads AAGVIQSPRHLIKEKRETATLKCYPIPRHDTVYWYQQGPGQDPQFLISFYEKMQSDKGSIPDRFSAQQFSDYHSELNMSSLELGDSALYFCASSLYPQEETQYFGPGTRLLVL.

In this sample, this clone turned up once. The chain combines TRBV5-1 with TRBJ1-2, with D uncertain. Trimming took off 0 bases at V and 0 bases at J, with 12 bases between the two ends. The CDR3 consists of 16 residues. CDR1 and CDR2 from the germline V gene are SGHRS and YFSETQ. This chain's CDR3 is CASSLVPGSPNYGYTF. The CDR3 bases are TGCGCCAGCAGCTTGGTGCCGGGATCCCCTAACTATGGCTACACCTTC.

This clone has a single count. This CDR3 is CASSLAWGRPDVYEQYF. CDR3 sequence (DNA): TGTGCCAGCAGCTTAGCGTGGGGGCGCCCGGATGTCTACGAGCAGTACTTC. The chain combines TRBV7-6 with TRBJ2-5; D might be TRBD1 (6 bases). TRBJ2-7 matches the DNA end more closely, so the J call is doubtful. Germline lookup yields CDR1 SGHVS and CDR2 FNYEAQ. This CDR3 contains 17 residues.

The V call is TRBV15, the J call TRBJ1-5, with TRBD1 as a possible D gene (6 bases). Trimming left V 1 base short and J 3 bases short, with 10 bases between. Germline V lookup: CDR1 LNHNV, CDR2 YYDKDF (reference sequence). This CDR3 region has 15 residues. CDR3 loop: CATSRVPGDNQPQHF. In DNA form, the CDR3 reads TGTGCCACCAGCAGAGTCCCAGGGGACAATCAGCCCCAGCATTTT. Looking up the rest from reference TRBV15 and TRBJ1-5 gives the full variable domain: DAMVIQNPRYQVTQFGKPVTLSCSQTLNHNVMYWYQQKSSQAPKLLFHYYDKDFNNEADTPDNFQSRRPNTSFCFLDIRSPGLGDTAMYLCATSRVPGDNQPQHFGDGTRLSIL.

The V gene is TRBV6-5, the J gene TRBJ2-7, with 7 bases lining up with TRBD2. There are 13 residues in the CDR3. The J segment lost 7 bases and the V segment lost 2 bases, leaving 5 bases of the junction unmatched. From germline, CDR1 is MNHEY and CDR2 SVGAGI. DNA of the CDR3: TGTGCCAGCAGTTACAACGTGGGGGGGGAGCAGTACTTC. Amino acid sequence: CASSYNVGGEQYF.

CDR3 residues: CASSLLPGQYNEQFF. In DNA, the CDR3 is TGTGCCAGCAGCTTATTACCGGGACAGTACAATGAGCAGTTCTTC. V and J are TRBV7-8 and TRBJ2-1; 7 nucleotides line up with TRBD1. The germline V gene has CDR1 SGHVS and CDR2 FQNEAQ. J was trimmed by 4 bases and V by 2 bases; bases with no gene match: 5. The CDR3 contains 15 residues.

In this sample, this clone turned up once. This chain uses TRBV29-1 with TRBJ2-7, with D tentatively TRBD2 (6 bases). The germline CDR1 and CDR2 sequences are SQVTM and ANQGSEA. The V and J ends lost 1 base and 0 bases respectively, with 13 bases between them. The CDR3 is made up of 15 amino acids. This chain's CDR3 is CSVEGAGLGSYEQYF. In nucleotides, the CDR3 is TGCAGCGTTGAAGGTGCGGGACTGGGCTCCTACGAGCAGTACTTC.

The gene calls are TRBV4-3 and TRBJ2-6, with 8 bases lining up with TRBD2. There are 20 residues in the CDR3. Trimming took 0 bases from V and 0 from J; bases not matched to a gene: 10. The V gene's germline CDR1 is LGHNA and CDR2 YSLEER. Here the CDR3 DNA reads TGCGCCAGCAGCCAAGATCCTGGAGCGGGGGCCCTCTCTGGGGCCAACGTCCTGACTTTC. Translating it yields CASSQDPGAGALSGANVLTF.

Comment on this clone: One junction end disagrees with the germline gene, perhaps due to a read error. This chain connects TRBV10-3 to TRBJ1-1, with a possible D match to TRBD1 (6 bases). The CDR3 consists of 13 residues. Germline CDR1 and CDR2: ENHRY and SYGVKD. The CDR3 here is CASSTGTPTEAFF. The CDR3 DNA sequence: TGTGCCAGCAGTACTGGGACACCGACTGAAGCTTTCTTT.

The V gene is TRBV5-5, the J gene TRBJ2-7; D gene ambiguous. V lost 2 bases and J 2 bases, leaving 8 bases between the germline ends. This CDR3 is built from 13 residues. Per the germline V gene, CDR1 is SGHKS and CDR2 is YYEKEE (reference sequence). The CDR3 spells CASSFRATYEQYF. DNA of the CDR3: TGTGCCAGCAGCTTTCGAGCTACCTACGAGCAGTACTTC.

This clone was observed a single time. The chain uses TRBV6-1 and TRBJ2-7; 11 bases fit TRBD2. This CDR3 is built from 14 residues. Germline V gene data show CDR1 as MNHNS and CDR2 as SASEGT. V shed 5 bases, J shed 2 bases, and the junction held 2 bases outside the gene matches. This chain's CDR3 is CASSTLAGAYEQYF. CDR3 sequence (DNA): TGTGCCAGCAGTACACTAGCGGGGGCCTACGAGCAGTACTTC.